This T cell receptor beta chain appears in the sequencing data of a study of cytomegalovirus exposure and HLA in healthy donors. CDR1 is SGHAT and CDR2 is FQNNGV in the germline V gene. This CDR3 has 17 amino acids. V was pared by 5 bases and J by 2 bases, with 12 bases of the junction left unmatched. This PCR relied on a set of 60 Vbeta primers and 13 Jbeta primers. Libraries were prepared by immunoSEQ multiplex PCR; TCRdb keeps only in-frame clonotypes and omits some of them. The sample lists about 95,000 clones, approximately 80% occurring once. The sample was PBMCs. The V and J genes are TRBV11-2 and TRBJ2-7, with TRBD2 identical over 10 bases. The receptor was isolated from a woman aged 40 to 50 in good health and CMV-seropositive. The CDR3 DNA reads TGTGCCAGCAGCAACCAGGTAGCGGGAGGTCCCGCCTACGAGCAGTACTTC. This gives the protein CASSNQVAGGPAYEQYF.